The clone carrying this T cell receptor beta chain was detected a few times. The antigen remains undetermined. Trimming stripped 0 bases from V and 1 base from J, with 9 bases between. The CDR3 consists of 15 residues. Treatment defined: oral pan-JAK inhibitor, 5-10 mg twice daily. The sample comes from a study of CD8+ T cells in alopecia areata. In the study overall: Those treated were given oral tofacitinib at 5 to 10 mg twice daily. Tofacitinib lasted 6 to 18 months, then 6 months off drug.

Once RNA had been extracted, it was reverse transcribed into cDNA to act as the sequencing template. Profiling relied on immunoSEQ multiplex PCR, and the TCRdb table lists in-frame clones only, not all of them. The sample lists about 190,000 clones, 60% to 70% seen once, with approximately 0.69% in the top ten. Study-level points and caveats: A great number of expanded lesional clones endured in scalp and blood during tofacitinib. Patients shared TCRs less clearly than mice did, possibly owing to HLA.

This chain uses TRBV23-1 with TRBJ1-1; D unresolved. TRBV23-1 is treated as an ORF (open reading frame) with a function not yet certain. The clonotype was recovered from a human donor with alopecia areata. This specimen was CD4+ T cells sorted from blood, taken at week 4, from a patient treated with tofacitinib. The CDR3 region is CASSQSERKNTEAFF. As DNA, the CDR3 is TGCGCCAGCAGTCAATCGGAAAGGAAGAACACTGAAGCTTTCTTT.